Below are 19 T cell receptor beta chains sequenced from a single sample in a study of blood T cell repertoires in COVID-19. The assay was immunoSEQ multiplex PCR, and TCRdb's table has in-frame clones only and misses some. The top ten clones hold roughly 1.4% of a sample with 200,000 to 250,000 clones, 80% to 90% of them seen once. Sample: peripheral blood. These receptors all stem from a woman between 35 and 50 years old who had recovered from COVID-19.

The V gene is TRBV4-2, the J gene TRBJ1-4; D uncertain. This CDR3 is built from 18 residues. The germline V gene has CDR1 LGHNA and CDR2 YNFKEQ. V was shortened by 2 bases and J by 0 bases, with 16 bases between the two germline ends. CDR3 sequence (DNA): TGTGCCAGCAGCCAAATTTTCCTTACGGTCGCAACTAATGAAAAACTGTTTTTT. Translation: CASSQIFLTVATNEKLFF.

The chain has TRBV7-2 and TRBJ1-2; D possibly corresponds to TRBD1 (6 bases). Looked up from germline, CDR1 is SGHTA and CDR2 is FQGNSA. The CDR3 totals 15 residues. Between the trimmed V and J ends, which lost 3 bases and 8 bases, there was a span of 19 bases. The CDR3 reads CASSFFGGGGAGYTF. CDR3 coding DNA: TGTGCCAGCAGCTTTTTTGGCGGCGGGGGCGCGGGCTACACCTTC.

V gene TRBV19 combines with J gene TRBJ2-5; D possibly corresponds to TRBD2 (6 bases). There are 18 residues in the CDR3. Germline values: CDR1 LNHDA, CDR2 SQIVND (reference sequence). Trimming took off 0 bases at V and 1 base at J, with 18 bases between the two ends. CDR3 sequence reads: CASSIDSGAGIIQETQYF. The CDR3 region has the DNA TGTGCCAGTAGTATAGATAGCGGAGCAGGGATTATCCAAGAGACCCAGTACTTC.

The chain carries TRBV7-8 and TRBJ2-1, with 12 bases fitting TRBD2. J gave up 8 bases and V 5 bases, and 7 bases lay outside the gene matches. CDR1 and CDR2 from the germline V gene are SGHVS and FQNEAQ. This CDR3 is built from 15 residues. The CDR3 loop reads CASSPTSGGFHEQFF. The DNA of the CDR3 is TGTGCCAGCAGCCCGACTAGCGGGGGTTTCCATGAGCAGTTCTTC.

The CDR3 DNA sequence: TGTGCCAGCAGCTTACGGGAAAATTCACCCCTCCACTTT. Amino acids: CASSLRENSPLHF. The V gene is TRBV7-9, the J gene TRBJ1-6; unclear D gene. Trimming removed 2 bases from V and 7 bases from J, with 6 bases in between. CDR1 and CDR2 (germline): SEHNR, FQNEAQ (reference sequence). The CDR3 sequence is 13 residues long.

The DNA of the CDR3 is TGCGCCAGCAGCTTGGGTCCGGGGGTAGGTACAGATACGCAGTATTTT. Its translation: CASSLGPGVGTDTQYF. The V call is TRBV5-1, the J call TRBJ2-3, with D perhaps TRBD2 (6 bases). There are 16 residues in the CDR3. V lost 0 bases and J lost 3, with 14 bases in between. In germline, CDR1 is SGHRS, CDR2 YFSETQ.

The chain employs TRBV5-1 and TRBJ2-7, with 9 positions matching TRBD1. This CDR3 is 15 amino acids long. Germline assignment: CDR1 SGHRS and CDR2 YFSETQ. The junction had 11 bases not matched to a gene; V was cut back by 4 bases and J by 6 bases. CDR3 sequence reads: CASSATTGQGREQYF. The CDR3 region has the DNA TGCGCCAGCAGCGCAACGACCGGACAGGGGCGCGAGCAGTACTTC.

This rearrangement joins TRBV19 to TRBJ2-5; D may be TRBD1 (6 bases). This CDR3 contains 15 residues. Germline loops: CDR1 LNHDA, CDR2 SQIVND (reference sequence). The germline V and J ends were trimmed by 3 bases and 1 base, with 12 bases remaining between them. CDR3 sequence reads: CASSMNRQAQETQYF. CDR3 coding DNA: TGTGCCAGTAGTATGAATAGACAGGCCCAAGAGACCCAGTACTTC.

The sample holds one count of this clone. The gene calls are TRBV7-2 and TRBJ2-2; 8 bases map to TRBD2. Germline lookup yields CDR1 SGHTA and CDR2 FQGNSA. The CDR3 sequence is 18 residues long. With 1 base clipped from V and 2 bases from J, the junction kept 9 bases outside the gene matches. CDR3 sequence reads: CASSLGALRGVNTGELFF. CDR3 in DNA: TGTGCCAGCAGCTTAGGGGCTTTGCGGGGGGTAAACACCGGGGAGCTGTTTTTT.

The chain couples TRBV27 to TRBJ2-7; the match to TRBD1 covers 8 bases. Germline CDR1 and CDR2: MNHEY and SMNVEV (reference sequence). CDR3 length: 15 residues. The J segment lost 1 base and the V segment lost 4 bases, leaving 6 bases of the junction unmatched. CDR3 in amino acids: CASSSWTGLSYEQYF. CDR3 DNA sequence: TGTGCCAGCAGTTCATGGACAGGGCTATCCTACGAGCAGTACTTC.

This clone was seen just once. The chain has TRBV5-5 and TRBJ2-7; D not certain. The CDR3 totals 12 residues. Germline-derived CDR1 and CDR2 are SGHKS and YYEKEE (reference sequence). V lost 2 bases and J 3 bases, leaving 6 bases between the germline ends. The CDR3 loop is CASSFWSYEQYF. For the CDR3, the DNA is TGTGCCAGCAGCTTTTGGAGCTACGAGCAGTACTTC.

The CDR3 nucleotides are TGTGCCAGTAGCCGAAGAGAGGGATCTGAAGCTTTCTTT. As protein: CASSRREGSEAFF. V gene TRBV19 combines with J gene TRBJ1-1, with unresolved D. V dropped 6 bases and J dropped 6 bases, with 14 bases sitting between them. The CDR3 loop spans 13 amino acids. Germline CDR1 reads LNHDA; CDR2 reads SQIVND (reference sequence).

The chain is built from TRBV7-3 and TRBJ2-1, with TRBD1 matching over 9 bases. Germline CDR1 SGHTA, CDR2 FQGTGA. CDR3 length equals 15 residues. V dropped 5 bases and J dropped 4; count of bases not matched to a gene: 6. The CDR3 coding sequence is TGTGCCAGCAGCCACGACAGGGGGGAGTACAATGAGCAGTTCTTC. Its protein is CASSHDRGEYNEQFF. The full variable domain, its missing parts supplied by reference TRBV7-3 and TRBJ2-1, is GAGVSQTPSNKVTEKGKYVELRCDPISGHTALYWYRQSLGQGPEFLIYFQGTGAADDSGLPNDRFFAVRPEGSVSTLKIQRTERGDSAVYLCASSHDRGEYNEQFFGPGTRLTVL.

The V gene is TRBV29-1, the J gene TRBJ1-2; D remains unclear. This CDR3 is built from 11 residues. Looked up from germline, CDR1 is SQVTM and CDR2 is ANQGSEA. The V and J ends lost 7 bases and 2 bases respectively, with 8 bases between them. CDR3 sequence: CSADINYGYTF. The CDR3 DNA sequence: TGCAGCGCTGATATCAACTATGGCTACACCTTC.

The chain joins TRBV28 to TRBJ2-7, with D possibly TRBD2 on 5 matching bases. In germline, CDR1 is MDHEN, CDR2 SYDVKM. There are 14 residues in the CDR3. Trimming left V 2 bases short and J 7 bases short, with 15 bases between. The CDR3 sequence is CASSLKPPRAEQYF. As DNA, the CDR3 is TGTGCCAGCAGTTTAAAGCCCCCGCGGGCGGAGCAGTACTTC.

The chain combines TRBV7-3 with TRBJ1-1, with D possibly being TRBD1 (5 bases). Trimming pared 2 bases from V and 2 bases from J, leaving 6 bases between. Germline CDR1 SGHTA, CDR2 FQGTGA. This CDR3 spans 13 amino acids. CDR3 region: CASSLWGNTEAFF. The CDR3 DNA is TGTGCCAGCAGCTTATGGGGCAACACTGAAGCTTTCTTT.

The V and J genes are TRBV18 and TRBJ1-4; D is perhaps TRBD1 (5 bases). The V and J ends lost 2 bases and 0 bases respectively, with 10 bases between them. The germline CDR1 and CDR2 sequences are KGHSH and LQKENI. The CDR3 is 16 residues long. The CDR3 DNA sequence: TGTGCCAGCTCACCATGGACACCTGCAACTAATGAAAAACTGTTTTTT. Protein product: CASSPWTPATNEKLFF.

The CDR3 spells CASSLDPGVGAEAFF. The CDR3 nucleotides are TGCGCCAGCAGCTTGGACCCGGGAGTCGGGGCTGAAGCTTTCTTT. V is TRBV5-1 and J is TRBJ1-1; D call uncertain. Germline assignment: CDR1 SGHRS and CDR2 YFSETQ. The CDR3 is 15 amino acids. V lost 0 bases to trimming and J lost 6 bases, with 15 bases between them.

The chain couples TRBV7-6 to TRBJ2-1; 10 bases align to TRBD2. The germline CDR1 and CDR2 sequences are SGHVS and FNYEAQ. Trimming took 5 bases from V and 5 from J; bases not matched to a gene: 6. There are 15 residues in the CDR3. The CDR3 DNA reads TGTGCCAGCAGCCTTAGCGGGGGGCCCGACAATGAGCAGTTCTTC. Residues: CASSLSGGPDNEQFF.